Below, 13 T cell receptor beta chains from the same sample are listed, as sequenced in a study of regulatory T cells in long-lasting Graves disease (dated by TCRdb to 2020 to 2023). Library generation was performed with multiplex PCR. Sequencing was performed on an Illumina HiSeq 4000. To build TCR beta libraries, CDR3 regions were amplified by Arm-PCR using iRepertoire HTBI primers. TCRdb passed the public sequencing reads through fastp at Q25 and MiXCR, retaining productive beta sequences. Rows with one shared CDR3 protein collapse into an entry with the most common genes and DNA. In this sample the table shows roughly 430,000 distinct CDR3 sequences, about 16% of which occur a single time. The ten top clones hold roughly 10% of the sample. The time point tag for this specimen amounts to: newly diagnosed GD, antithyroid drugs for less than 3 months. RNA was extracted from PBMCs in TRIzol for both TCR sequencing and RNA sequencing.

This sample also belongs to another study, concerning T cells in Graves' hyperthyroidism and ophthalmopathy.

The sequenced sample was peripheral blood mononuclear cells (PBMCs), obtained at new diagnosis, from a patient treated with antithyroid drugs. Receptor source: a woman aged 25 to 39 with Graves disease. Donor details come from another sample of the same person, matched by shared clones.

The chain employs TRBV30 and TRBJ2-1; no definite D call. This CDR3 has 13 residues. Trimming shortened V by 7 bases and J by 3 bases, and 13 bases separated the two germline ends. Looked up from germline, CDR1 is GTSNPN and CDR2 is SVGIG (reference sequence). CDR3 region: CAFLGAVYNEQFF. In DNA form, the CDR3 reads TGTGCCTTCCTCGGAGCCGTCTACAATGAGCAGTTCTTC.

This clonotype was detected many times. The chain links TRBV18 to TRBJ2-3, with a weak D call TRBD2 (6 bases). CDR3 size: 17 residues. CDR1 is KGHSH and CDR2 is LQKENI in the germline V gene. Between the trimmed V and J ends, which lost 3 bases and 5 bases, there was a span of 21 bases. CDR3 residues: CASSPTTPGLEIDTQYF. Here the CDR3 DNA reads TGTGCCAGCTCACCCACTACACCGGGACTCGAGATAGATACGCAGTATTTT.

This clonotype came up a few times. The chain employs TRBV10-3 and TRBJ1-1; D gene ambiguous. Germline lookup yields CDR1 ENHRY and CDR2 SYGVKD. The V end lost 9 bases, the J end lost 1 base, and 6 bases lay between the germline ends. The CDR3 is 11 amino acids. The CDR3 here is CAIRRNTEAFF. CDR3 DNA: TGTGCCATAAGAAGGAACACTGAAGCTTTCTTT.

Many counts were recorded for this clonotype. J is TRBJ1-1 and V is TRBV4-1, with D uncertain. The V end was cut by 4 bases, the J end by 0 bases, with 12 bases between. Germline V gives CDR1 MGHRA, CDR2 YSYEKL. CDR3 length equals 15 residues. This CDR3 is CASSLNGRVNTEAFF. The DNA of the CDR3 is TGCGCCAGCAGCCTAAATGGGCGAGTGAACACTGAAGCTTTCTTT.

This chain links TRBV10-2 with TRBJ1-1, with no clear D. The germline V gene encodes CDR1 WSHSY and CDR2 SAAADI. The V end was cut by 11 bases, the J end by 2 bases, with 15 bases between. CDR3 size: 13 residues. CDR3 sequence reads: CAFRANNNTEAFF. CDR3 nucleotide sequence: TGCGCCTTTAGAGCAAACAACAACACTGAAGCTTTCTTT.

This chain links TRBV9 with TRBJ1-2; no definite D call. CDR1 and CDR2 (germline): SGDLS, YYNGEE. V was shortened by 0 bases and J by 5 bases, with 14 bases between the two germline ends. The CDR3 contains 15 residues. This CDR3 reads CASSVDLVPIYGYTF. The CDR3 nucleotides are TGTGCCAGCAGCGTAGATCTGGTACCTATTTATGGCTACACCTTC.

The CDR3 loop reads CASRRGTGQGDTGELFF. Here the CDR3 DNA reads TGCGCCAGCCGCCGGGGAACCGGACAGGGTGACACCGGGGAGCTGTTTTTT. V usage is TRBV4-1 and J usage is TRBJ2-2, with 8 positions matching TRBD1. V trimming: 8 bases; J trimming: 3 bases; junction bases outside the gene matches: 14. This CDR3 comprises 17 residues. The germline V gene encodes CDR1 MGHRA and CDR2 YSYEKL.

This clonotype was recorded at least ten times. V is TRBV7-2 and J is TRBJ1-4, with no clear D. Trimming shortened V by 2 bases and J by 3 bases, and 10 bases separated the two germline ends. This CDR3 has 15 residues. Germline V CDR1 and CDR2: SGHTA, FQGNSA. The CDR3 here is CASSLRVWANEKLFF. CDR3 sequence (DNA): TGTGCCAGCAGCTTAAGGGTCTGGGCTAATGAAAAACTGTTTTTT.

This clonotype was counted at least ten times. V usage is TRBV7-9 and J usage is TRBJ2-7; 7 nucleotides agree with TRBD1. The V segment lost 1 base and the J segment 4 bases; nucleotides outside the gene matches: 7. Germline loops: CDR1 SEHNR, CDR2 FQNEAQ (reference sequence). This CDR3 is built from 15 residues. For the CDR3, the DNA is TGTGCCAGCAGCTTAGAAGGGGGCGTTGGATACGAGCAGTACTTC. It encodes CASSLEGGVGYEQYF. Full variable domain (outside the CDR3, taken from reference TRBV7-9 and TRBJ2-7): DTGVSQNPRHKITKRGQNVTFRCDPISEHNRLYWYRQTLGQGPEFLTYFQNEAQLEKSRLLSDRFSAERPKGSFSTLEIQRTEQGDSAMYLCASSLEGGVGYEQYFGPGTRLTVT.

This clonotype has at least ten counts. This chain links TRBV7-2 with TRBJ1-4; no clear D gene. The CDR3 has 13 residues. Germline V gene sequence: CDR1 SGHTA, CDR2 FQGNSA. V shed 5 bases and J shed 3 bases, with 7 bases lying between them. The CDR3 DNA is TGTGCCAGCAGCAGTATGGCTAATGAAAAACTGTTTTTT. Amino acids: CASSSMANEKLFF.

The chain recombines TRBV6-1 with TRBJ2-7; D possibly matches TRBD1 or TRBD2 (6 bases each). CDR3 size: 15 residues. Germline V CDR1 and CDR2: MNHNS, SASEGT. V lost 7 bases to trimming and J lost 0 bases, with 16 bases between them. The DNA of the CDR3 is TGTGCCAGCACTTGGGGGGCGGGACACTCCTACGAGCAGTACTTC. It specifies CASTWGAGHSYEQYF.

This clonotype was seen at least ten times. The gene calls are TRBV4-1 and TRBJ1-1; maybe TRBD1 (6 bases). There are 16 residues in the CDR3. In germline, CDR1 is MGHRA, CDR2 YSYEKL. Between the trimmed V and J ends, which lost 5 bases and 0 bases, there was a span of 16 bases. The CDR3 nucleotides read TGCGCCAGCAGCGTGGGATCAGGGGCTATGAACACTGAAGCTTTCTTT. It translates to CASSVGSGAMNTEAFF.

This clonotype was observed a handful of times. This CDR3 is CASSLTPGLAGALEQFF. The CDR3 DNA is TGTGCCAGCAGCCTCACCCCGGGACTAGCGGGAGCGCTTGAGCAGTTCTTC. The J gene is TRBJ2-1, the V gene TRBV5-4, with 14 bases lining up with TRBD2. The V segment lost 4 bases and the J segment 9 bases; nucleotides outside the gene matches: 12. This CDR3 comprises 17 residues. CDR1 is SGHNT and CDR2 is YYREEE in the germline V gene (reference sequence).